This T cell receptor beta chain was observed in a study of T cell responses to AZD1222 COVID-19 vaccine. General observations from the study: Donors were chiefly white British, with a greater number of females, and clonal diversity was perhaps underestimated.

This CDR3 contains 17 residues. To note about this clone: Its target is not known.

Combined were second doses at about 4 or about 12 weeks. This table comes from immunoSEQ multiplex PCR, and its TCRdb copy is limited to in-frame clones, with some not included. The table records more than 110,000 clones, 92% of them present only once. This chain uses TRBV21-1 with TRBJ1-4. TRBV21-1 is noted as a pseudogene. The specimen was peripheral blood, collected 28 days after the second AZD1222 dose. This clonotype was obtained from an adult who received the AZD1222 COVID-19 vaccine. CDR3 loop: CASSKPRSGTTNEKLFF. The CDR3 DNA follows: TGTGCCAGCAGCAAACCCCGGTCCGGGACGACTAATGAAAAACTGTTTTTT.